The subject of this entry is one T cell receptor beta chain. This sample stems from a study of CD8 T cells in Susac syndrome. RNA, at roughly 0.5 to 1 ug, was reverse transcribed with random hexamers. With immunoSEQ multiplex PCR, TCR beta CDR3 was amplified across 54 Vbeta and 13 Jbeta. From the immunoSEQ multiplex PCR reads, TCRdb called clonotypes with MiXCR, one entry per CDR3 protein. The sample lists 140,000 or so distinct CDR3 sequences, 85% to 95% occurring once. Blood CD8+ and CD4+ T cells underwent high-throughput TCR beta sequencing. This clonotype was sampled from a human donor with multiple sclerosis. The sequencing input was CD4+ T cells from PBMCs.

DNA for the CDR3: TGTGCCAGCAGCCAGGTTACAGGGCGCTCTGGGGCCAACGTCCTGACTTTC. It specifies CASSQVTGRSGANVLTF. The V call is TRBV3-1, the J call TRBJ2-6; D may be TRBD1 (6 bases). The germline CDR1 and CDR2 sequences are LGHDT and YNNKEL (reference sequence). V lost 3 bases and J lost 0, with 12 bases in between. This CDR3 has 17 residues.